The T cell receptor (beta chain) described here comes from a study of CD8+ T cells in alopecia areata. General study findings and limits: While patients received tofacitinib, many expanded lesional clones remained present in scalp and blood.

Treatment specified: oral pan-JAK inhibitor, 5-10 mg twice daily. Peripheral blood and lesional scalp punch biopsies came from alopecia areata patients. Germline V lookup: CDR1 SGHTA, CDR2 FQGTGA. The CDR3 sequence is 21 residues long. Trimming pared 2 bases from V and 3 bases from J, leaving 31 bases between. The sample holds one count of this clone. Its matching antigen is unknown. The authors extracted RNA and reverse transcribed it into cDNA as the sequencing template. The protocol was immunoSEQ multiplex PCR, while the TCRdb copy is restricted to in-frame clones and leaves out a portion. This table holds around 190,000 clones, 64% found once.

The rearrangement links TRBV7-3 to TRBJ1-1; possible D gene TRBD1, 6 bases. The sequencing used CD4+ T cells sorted from blood, collected at week 4, from a patient treated with tofacitinib. This sequence was found in a human donor with alopecia areata. For the CDR3, the DNA is TGTGCCAGCAGCTTAGATTTCCCCCCCCACGGGACACTTGTTTGTTACACTGAAGCTTTCTTT. It yields the protein CASSLDFPPHGTLVCYTEAFF.